One sample yielded the 22 T cell receptor beta chains listed below, sequenced in a study of blood T cell repertoires in COVID-19. TCRdb's table, derived via immunoSEQ multiplex PCR, lists solely in-frame clones and lacks some. Among about 95,000 clones, around 81% were seen once, and the ten largest hold under 5%. Material: peripheral blood. The receptors stem from a man older than 75 with COVID-19, enrolled during active disease.

Details on this clone: One junction end disagrees with the germline gene, perhaps due to a read error. The genes are TRBV2 and TRBJ2-5, with 8 bases identical to TRBD1. Germline assignment: CDR1 SNHLY and CDR2 FYNNEI. The CDR3 length is 14 residues. This CDR3 is CASSDGTGQGTQYF. The DNA of the CDR3 is TGTGCCAGCAGTGACGGGACAGGCCAAGGGACCCAGTACTTC.

The gene calls are TRBV5-4 and TRBJ2-5; the match to TRBD2 covers 7 bases. The CDR3 extends over 14 amino acids. V was pared by 2 bases and J by 4 bases, with 5 bases of the junction left unmatched. Germline-derived CDR1 and CDR2 are SGHNT and YYREEE (reference sequence). CDR3 protein: CASSFEGRVETQYF. DNA for the CDR3: TGTGCCAGCAGCTTCGAGGGGAGGGTAGAGACCCAGTACTTC.

The V call is TRBV7-9, the J call TRBJ2-7; no reliable D call. The germline V and J ends were trimmed by 2 bases and 5 bases, with 4 bases remaining between them. Germline assignment: CDR1 SEHNR and CDR2 FQNEAQ (reference sequence). The CDR3 has 11 amino acids. The CDR3 region is CASSLLDEQYF. The DNA of the CDR3 is TGTGCCAGCAGCTTACTAGACGAGCAGTACTTC. Full variable domain (rest looked up from reference TRBV7-9 and TRBJ2-7): DTGVSQNPRHKITKRGQNVTFRCDPISEHNRLYWYRQTLGQGPEFLTYFQNEAQLEKSRLLSDRFSAERPKGSFSTLEIQRTEQGDSAMYLCASSLLDEQYFGPGTRLTVT.

The rearrangement joins TRBV4-1 to TRBJ1-3, with 7 bases identical to TRBD1. CDR1 MGHRA and CDR2 YSYEKL come from the germline V gene. This CDR3 is 16 amino acids long. Trimming cost V 4 bases and J 0 bases; bases outside gene matches: 6. This CDR3 reads CASSPGQLRSGNTIYF. For the CDR3, the DNA is TGCGCCAGCAGCCCGGGACAGCTACGCTCTGGAAACACCATATATTTT.

The rearrangement joins TRBV6-5 to TRBJ2-1; the match to TRBD2 covers 10 bases. In germline, CDR1 is MNHEY, CDR2 SVGAGI. V shed 0 bases and J 10 bases; nucleotides not matched to a gene: 9. CDR3 length: 16 amino acids. The CDR3 nucleotides are TGTGCCAGCAGTTACTCGGTGCCTAGCGGGGGCGGAGAGCAGTTCTTC. The encoded protein is CASSYSVPSGGGEQFF.

The V call is TRBV3-1 (or the pseudogene TRBV3-2), the J call TRBJ2-1; D remains ambiguous. The germline CDR1 and CDR2 sequences are LGHDT and YNNKEL (reference sequence). The length of the CDR3 is 15 residues. Trimming shortened V by 0 bases and J by 0 bases, and 6 bases separated the two germline ends. The CDR3: CASSQDVSSYNEQFF. The CDR3 DNA reads as TGTGCCAGCAGCCAAGATGTTAGCTCCTACAATGAGCAGTTCTTC.

The J gene is TRBJ1-2, the V gene TRBV6-6, with D possibly matching TRBD1 (5 bases). CDR1 is MNHNY and CDR2 is SVGAGI in the germline V gene (reference sequence). CDR3 length equals 15 residues. The germline V and J ends were trimmed by 2 bases and 0 bases, with 10 bases remaining between them. CDR3 DNA: TGTGCCAGCAGTTACACCCGGGACTCTAACTATGGCTACACCTTC. Its translation: CASSYTRDSNYGYTF.

The J gene is TRBJ2-5, the V gene TRBV2; TRBD1 might be the D (5 bases). Germline V CDR1 and CDR2: SNHLY, FYNNEI. The V end lost 2 bases, the J end lost 3 bases, and 7 bases lay between the germline ends. CDR3 length: 13 amino acids. CDR3 amino acids: CASSEFREETQYF. CDR3 nucleotides: TGTGCCAGCAGTGAATTCAGGGAAGAGACCCAGTACTTC.

V and J are TRBV9 and TRBJ1-5, with TRBD1 identical over 7 bases. The CDR3 contains 14 residues. Germline values: CDR1 SGDLS, CDR2 YYNGEE. With 0 bases clipped from V and 8 bases from J, the junction kept 5 bases outside the gene matches. CDR3 nucleotides: TGTGCCAGCAGCGTAGGGACAGGCGAAGAGCCCCAGCATTTT. This gives the protein CASSVGTGEEPQHF.

The chain uses TRBV7-2 and TRBJ2-4; D is uncertain. The length of the CDR3 is 15 residues. Germline CDR1 and CDR2: SGHTA and FQGNSA. Trimming took off 2 bases at V and 1 base at J, with 9 bases between the two ends. CDR3 bases: TGTGCCAGCAGCTTAATGCAGGCGGCCAAAAACATTCAGTACTTC. The encoded protein is CASSLMQAAKNIQYF.

The V call is TRBV7-2, the J call TRBJ1-2, with 7 nucleotides matching TRBD1. Germline loops: CDR1 SGHTA, CDR2 FQGNSA. CDR3 length equals 13 residues. The junction had 8 bases not matched to a gene; V was cut back by 5 bases and J by 8 bases. This CDR3 is CASSVRGQRGYTF. The DNA of the CDR3 is TGTGCCAGCAGCGTTAGGGGACAGAGGGGCTACACCTTC.

The V gene is TRBV12-5, the J gene TRBJ2-7, with D unclear. Trimming cost V 2 bases and J 10 bases, with 12 bases left between them. Germline V lookup: CDR1 LGHNT, CDR2 FRNRAP. The CDR3 length is 12 residues. CDR3 bases: TGTGCTAGTGGTTTGATCGTCGGTTACCAGTACTTC. This encodes CASGLIVGYQYF.

The chain links TRBV27 to TRBJ1-6; perhaps TRBD1 as D (5 bases). Germline V lookup: CDR1 MNHEY, CDR2 SMNVEV (reference sequence). CDR3 length: 14 amino acids. V was clipped by 6 bases and J by 6 bases, with 12 bases between them. The CDR3 nucleotides read TGTGCCAGCAGGTGGGGGGTGCCTAATTCACCCCTCCACTTT. It encodes CASRWGVPNSPLHF.

V gene TRBV15 combines with J gene TRBJ2-1; the match to TRBD1 covers 8 bases. Per germline, CDR1 LNHNV and CDR2 YYDKDF (reference sequence). The V segment lost 0 bases and the J segment 2 bases; nucleotides outside the gene matches: 3. This CDR3 comprises 16 residues. The CDR3 region is CATSREDRVAYNEQFF. The CDR3 region has the DNA TGTGCCACCAGCAGAGAGGACAGGGTCGCCTACAATGAGCAGTTCTTC.

The chain joins TRBV19 to TRBJ1-2; weak D call: TRBD1 (6 bases). CDR3 size: 16 residues. Germline CDR1 LNHDA, CDR2 SQIVND (reference sequence). V was shortened by 6 bases and J by 4 bases, with 21 bases between the two germline ends. The DNA for the CDR3 is TGTGCCAGTAGCAATAGGGGGTCAGGGGTAGGCTATGGCTACACCTTC. Its protein product is CASSNRGSGVGYGYTF.

The sample holds one count of this clone. The chain carries TRBV19 and TRBJ2-2; maybe TRBD1 (5 bases). The CDR3 is 14 amino acids. The ends were cut back, 4 bases at V and 6 bases at J, with 12 bases in the middle. Germline CDR1 reads LNHDA; CDR2 reads SQIVND (reference sequence). CDR3 sequence (DNA): TGTGCCAGTAGTACACAGGTTTGGGCCGGGGAGCTGTTTTTT. Protein product: CASSTQVWAGELFF. The whole variable domain, remainder taken from reference TRBV19 and TRBJ2-2, is DGGITQSPKYLFRKEGQNVTLSCEQNLNHDAMYWYRQDPGQGLRLIYYSQIVNDFQKGDIAEGYSVSREKKESFPLTVTSAQKNPTAFYLCASSTQVWAGELFFGEGSRLTVL.

The chain carries TRBV19 and TRBJ2-1, with TRBD2 identical over 12 bases. Germline V gene sequence: CDR1 LNHDA, CDR2 SQIVND (reference sequence). Losses at the gene ends were 4 bases for V and 9 bases for J; bases not matched to a gene: 7. CDR3 length: 15 residues. The CDR3, as DNA: TGTGCCAGTAGTAACCCTAGCGGGAGGGCCAGTGAGCAGTTCTTC. It specifies CASSNPSGRASEQFF.

The chain has TRBV18 and TRBJ1-2; D is unclear. This CDR3 spans 14 amino acids. Germline V lookup: CDR1 KGHSH, CDR2 LQKENI. Trimming left V 4 bases short and J 4 bases short, with 13 bases between. The CDR3 DNA is TGTGCCAGCTCACAAGGAGGACCTGGCTATGGCTACACCTTC. Translated, it gives CASSQGGPGYGYTF.

The DNA for the CDR3 is TGTGCCAGCAGCACCGGGCCAGGGGACACTGAAGCTTTCTTT. Translated, it gives CASSTGPGDTEAFF. The chain uses TRBV5-6 and TRBJ1-1; D possibly corresponds to TRBD1 (6 bases). Trimming shortened V by 4 bases and J by 3 bases, and 13 bases separated the two germline ends. The CDR3 has 14 residues. Per the germline V gene, CDR1 is SGHDT and CDR2 is YYEEEE.

The V call is TRBV7-8, the J call TRBJ1-1, with 8 bases identical to TRBD1. Trimming at V came to 5 bases and at J to 2 bases, leaving 4 bases not matched to a gene. This CDR3 has 14 amino acids. Germline V gene sequence: CDR1 SGHVS, CDR2 FQNEAQ. The CDR3 is CASSLTGVNTEAFF. The CDR3 DNA is TGTGCCAGCAGCCTGACAGGGGTTAACACTGAAGCTTTCTTT.

The chain joins TRBV3-1 (or the pseudogene TRBV3-2) to TRBJ1-1; D may be TRBD1 (5 bases). The CDR3 totals 16 residues. The V gene lost 3 bases and the J gene lost 1 base, with 15 bases spanning the gap. Germline CDR1 and CDR2: LGHDT and YNNKEL (reference sequence). CDR3 residues: CASSQRKMTANTEAFF. The CDR3 DNA follows: TGTGCCAGCAGCCAGAGAAAAATGACAGCGAACACTGAAGCTTTCTTT.

The V gene is TRBV7-9, the J gene TRBJ1-2, with 7 positions matching TRBD1. The CDR3 is 16 residues long. Germline lookup yields CDR1 SEHNR and CDR2 FQNEAQ (reference sequence). V was pared by 0 bases and J by 5 bases, with 9 bases of the junction left unmatched. CDR3 protein: CASSLAGSTGNYGYTF. The CDR3 DNA reads as TGTGCCAGCAGCTTAGCGGGTTCGACAGGGAATTATGGCTACACCTTC.